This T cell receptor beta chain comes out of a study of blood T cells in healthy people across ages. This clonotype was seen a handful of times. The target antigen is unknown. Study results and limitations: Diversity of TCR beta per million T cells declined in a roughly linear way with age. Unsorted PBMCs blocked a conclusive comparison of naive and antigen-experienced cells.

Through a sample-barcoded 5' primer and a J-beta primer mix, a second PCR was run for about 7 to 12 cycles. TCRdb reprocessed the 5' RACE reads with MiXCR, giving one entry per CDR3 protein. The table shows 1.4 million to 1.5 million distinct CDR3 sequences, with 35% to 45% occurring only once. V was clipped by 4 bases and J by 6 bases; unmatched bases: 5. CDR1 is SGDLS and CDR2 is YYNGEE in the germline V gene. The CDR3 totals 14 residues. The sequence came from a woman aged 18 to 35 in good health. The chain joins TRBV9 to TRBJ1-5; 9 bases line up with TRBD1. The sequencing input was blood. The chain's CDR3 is CASSIPGQGQPQHF. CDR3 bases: TGTGCCAGCAGCATACCGGGACAGGGTCAGCCCCAGCATTTT.